This TCR beta chain stems from a study of T cells in localized non-small cell lung cancer (TCRdb year 2020). Background on the whole study: T cell repertoires of fewer than 250 early-stage NSCLC patients were analyzed, with tumors being compared against uninvolved tumor-adjacent lungs. The mean age of the NSCLC patients was just over 65 years, with 120 to 150 men and around 100 women. The cohort consisted of approximately 240 treatment-naive NSCLC patients whose localized lung tumors had been resected.

This clone occurred a few times. No cognate antigen has been identified for it. The sample holds no much larger clone one base away, and base qualities are not on file. The immunoSEQ Assay was used to sequence TCR beta CDR3 regions from DNA. The authors' analysis ran thus. To compute T cell density, TCR beta template counts were normalized to usable DNA, which was estimated by amplifying housekeeping genes. Richness was estimated with the preseqR package, extrapolating to 400,000 templates for PBMC samples and 120,000 templates for tissue samples. Clonality was taken to be one minus Pielou's evenness. Differential abundance testing on productive amino-acid clonotypes, with a minimum total count of 5 and an alpha of 0.1, was used to identify tissue-enriched TCRs. The Jaccard Index and the Morisita Overlap Index were used to quantify repertoire overlap between compartments. GLIPH clustered TCR beta CDR3s with public tetramer-defined viral CDR3s; viral motifs required at least three viral sequences plus V-gene enrichment. TCRdb carries this immuneACCESS record with in-frame sequences only. Its versions omit some clonotypes, under half of them owing to an unresolved V gene in the studies checked, with the rest unexplained. V, J and clone size are taken as reported in that table, and D and trimming were inferred from the DNA itself. Counted in this sample were over a thousand clones; around 30% of them appeared once. The leading ten clones occupy approximately 17% of the sample.

CDR1 and CDR2 are read off the germline V gene as KGHSH and LQKENI. From cysteine to phenylalanine, the CDR3 is 14 amino acids long. The sequence is cut down to CDR3 DNA, 42 bases in frame from base 1. V is shortened by 4 bases, J by 1 base, and the region joining them spans 10 bases. At diagnosis, tumor, uninvolved tumor-adjacent lung and peripheral blood were collected and then preserved as a mix of FFPE and fresh-frozen material. Paper-wide results and their limitations: Since the design was exploratory, TCR variables were selected using unadjusted p-values with no false-discovery rate correction. Uninvolved tumor-adjacent lung showed the highest T cell clonality, higher than tumor, which suggests more focused antigenic responses in the uninvolved tumor-adjacent lung. Multi-region tumor sequencing was not performed, so intratumor heterogeneity could not be excluded. Higher T cell density in blood was associated with longer overall survival, whereas higher clonality in adjacent lung was associated with shorter survival. A median of roughly 50 of the top 100 tumor clones turned up in the paired uninvolved adjacent lung, and fewer than 35 of those clones also ranked among the top 100 of that same adjacent lung.

The sequencing here drew on lung tumor tissue, taken before any cancer treatment. The source of this sequence is a man between 35 and 75 years old with stage II lung adenocarcinoma. Recombination connected TRBV18 to TRBJ2-5; the D gene is possibly TRBD1, with 6 bases matching. CDR3 protein: CASSLDRAQETQYF. The bases are TGTGCCAGCTCACTGGACAGAGCCCAAGAGACCCAGTACTTC.